This entry concerns a single TCR beta chain. Its cognate antigen is unknown. Measured with immunoSEQ multiplex PCR; TCRdb has only the in-frame clones, and not every one. Counted here are some 140,000 clones, around 90% occurring once; the ten biggest clones make up roughly 6.5%. This sample is part of a study of cytomegalovirus exposure and HLA in healthy donors. About the study: Later analysis reported that the 95 to 150 validation repertoires shared the platform of the approximately 620 first-cohort repertoires.

The CDR3 sequence is 15 residues long. Germline loops: CDR1 SEHNR, CDR2 FQNEAQ (reference sequence). The junction had 13 bases not matched to a gene; V was cut back by 5 bases and J by 9 bases. Study findings and constraints: The majority of TCR sequences were rare, yet some public TCRs appeared in many donors. Both high specificity and high sensitivity reportedly marked the classifier's diagnosis of cytomegalovirus status. A later analysis found first-cohort TCR clusters tended to co-occur in the 90 to 150 validation repertoires.

The material sequenced was PBMCs. The receptor was derived from a woman aged 25 to 39 in good health and CMV-seropositive. The chain has TRBV7-9 and TRBJ2-7; 10 bases fit TRBD1. The CDR3 sequence: CASSLLTGGGIRQYF. Here the CDR3 DNA reads TGTGCCAGCAGCCTGCTGACAGGGGGCGGAATTAGGCAGTACTTC.